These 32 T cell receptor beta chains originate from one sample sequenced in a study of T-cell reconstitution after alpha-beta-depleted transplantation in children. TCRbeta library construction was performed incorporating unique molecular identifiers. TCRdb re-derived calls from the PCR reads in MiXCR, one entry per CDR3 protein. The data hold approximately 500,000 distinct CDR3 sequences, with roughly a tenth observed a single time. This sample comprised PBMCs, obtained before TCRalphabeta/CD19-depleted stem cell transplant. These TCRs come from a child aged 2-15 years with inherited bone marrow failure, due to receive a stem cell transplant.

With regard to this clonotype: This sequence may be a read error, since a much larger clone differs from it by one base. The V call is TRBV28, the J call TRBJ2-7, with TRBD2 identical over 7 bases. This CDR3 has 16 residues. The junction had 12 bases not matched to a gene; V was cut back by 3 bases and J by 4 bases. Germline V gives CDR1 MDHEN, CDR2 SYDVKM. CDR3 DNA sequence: TGTGCCAGCAGTTTCGAATTGGCGGGAGCGGTATACGAGCAGTACTTC. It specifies CASSFELAGAVYEQYF.

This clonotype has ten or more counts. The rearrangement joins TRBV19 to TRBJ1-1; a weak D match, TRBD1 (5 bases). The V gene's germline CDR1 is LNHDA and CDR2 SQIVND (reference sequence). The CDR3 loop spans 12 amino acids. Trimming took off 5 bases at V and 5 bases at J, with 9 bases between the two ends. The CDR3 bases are TGTGCCAGTAGTTGGGGGTCAACTGAAGCTTTCTTT. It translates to CASSWGSTEAFF.

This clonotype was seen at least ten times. The CDR3 nucleotides read TGTGCCATCACCCCATCAGTCTCTGGAAACACCATATATTTT. Encoded protein: CAITPSVSGNTIYF. V usage is TRBV10-3 and J usage is TRBJ1-3; D is unclear. The CDR3 is 14 residues long. V lost 7 bases to trimming and J lost 0 bases, with 10 bases between them. Germline lookup yields CDR1 ENHRY and CDR2 SYGVKD.

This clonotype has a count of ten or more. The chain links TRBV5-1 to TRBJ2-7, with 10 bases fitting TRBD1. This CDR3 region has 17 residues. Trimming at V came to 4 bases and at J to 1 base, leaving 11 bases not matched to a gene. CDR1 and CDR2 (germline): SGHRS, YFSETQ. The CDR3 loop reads CASSVGTGDTVSYEQYF. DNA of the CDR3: TGCGCCAGCAGCGTCGGGACAGGGGATACCGTATCCTACGAGCAGTACTTC. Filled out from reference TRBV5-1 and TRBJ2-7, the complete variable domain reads KAGVTQTPRYLIKTRGQQVTLSCSPISGHRSVSWYQQTPGQGLQFLFEYFSETQRNKGNFPGRFSGRQFSNSRSEMNVSTLELGDSALYLCASSVGTGDTVSYEQYFGPGTRLTVT.

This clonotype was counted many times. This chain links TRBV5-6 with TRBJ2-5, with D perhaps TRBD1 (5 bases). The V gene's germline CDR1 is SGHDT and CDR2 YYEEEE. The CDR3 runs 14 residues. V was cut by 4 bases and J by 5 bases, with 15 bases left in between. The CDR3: CASSARDFGETQYF. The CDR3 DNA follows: TGTGCCAGCAGCGCCAGGGATTTCGGTGAGACCCAGTACTTC.

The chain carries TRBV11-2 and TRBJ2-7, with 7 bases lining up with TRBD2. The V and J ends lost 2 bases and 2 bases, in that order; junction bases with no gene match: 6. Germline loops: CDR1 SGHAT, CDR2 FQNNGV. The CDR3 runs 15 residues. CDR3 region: CASSLTGTNTYEQYF. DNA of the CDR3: TGTGCCAGCAGCTTAACCGGGACTAACACCTACGAGCAGTACTTC.

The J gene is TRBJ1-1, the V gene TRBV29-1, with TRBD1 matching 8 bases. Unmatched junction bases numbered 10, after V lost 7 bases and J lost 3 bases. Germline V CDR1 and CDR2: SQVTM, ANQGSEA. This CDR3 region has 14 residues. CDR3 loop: CSETGQGGDTEAFF. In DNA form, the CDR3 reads TGCAGCGAGACCGGACAGGGAGGAGACACTGAAGCTTTCTTT.

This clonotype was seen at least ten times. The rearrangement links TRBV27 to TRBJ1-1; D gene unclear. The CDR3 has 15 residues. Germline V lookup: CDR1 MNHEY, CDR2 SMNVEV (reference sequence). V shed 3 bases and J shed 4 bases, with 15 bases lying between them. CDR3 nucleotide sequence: TGTGCCAGCAGTTTGGGAAAAGAGGGTAGCACTGAAGCTTTCTTT. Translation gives CASSLGKEGSTEAFF.

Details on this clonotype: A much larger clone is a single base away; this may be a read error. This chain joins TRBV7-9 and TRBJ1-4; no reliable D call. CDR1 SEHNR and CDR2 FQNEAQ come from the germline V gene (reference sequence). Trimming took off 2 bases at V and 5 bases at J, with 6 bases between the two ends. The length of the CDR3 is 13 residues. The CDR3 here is CASSLTVNEKLFF. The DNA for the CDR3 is TGTGCCAGCAGCTTAACAGTGAATGAAAAACTGTTTTTT.

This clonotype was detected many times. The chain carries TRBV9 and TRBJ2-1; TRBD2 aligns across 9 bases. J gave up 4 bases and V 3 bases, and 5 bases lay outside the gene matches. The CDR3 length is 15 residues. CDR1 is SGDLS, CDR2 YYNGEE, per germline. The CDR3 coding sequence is TGTGCCAGCAGCGACTTAGCGGGAGAGTACAATGAGCAGTTCTTC. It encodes CASSDLAGEYNEQFF.

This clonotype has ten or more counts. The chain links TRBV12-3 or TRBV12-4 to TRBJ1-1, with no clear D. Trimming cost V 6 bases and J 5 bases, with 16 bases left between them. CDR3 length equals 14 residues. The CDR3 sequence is CASSPLGKWTEAFF. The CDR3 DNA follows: TGTGCCAGCAGCCCGTTAGGGAAGTGGACTGAAGCTTTCTTT.

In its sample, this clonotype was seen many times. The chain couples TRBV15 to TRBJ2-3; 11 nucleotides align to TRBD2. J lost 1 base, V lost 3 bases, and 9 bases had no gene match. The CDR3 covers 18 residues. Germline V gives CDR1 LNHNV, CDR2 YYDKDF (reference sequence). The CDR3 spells CATSRGTSGRLGTDTQYF. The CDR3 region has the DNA TGTGCCACCAGCAGGGGAACTAGCGGGAGACTGGGCACAGATACGCAGTATTTT.

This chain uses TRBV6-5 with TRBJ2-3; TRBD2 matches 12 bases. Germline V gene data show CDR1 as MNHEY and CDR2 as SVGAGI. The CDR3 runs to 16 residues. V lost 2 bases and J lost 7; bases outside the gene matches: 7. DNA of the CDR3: TGTGCCAGCAGTTACATTCTAGCGGGAGGGCCCCATACGCAGTATTTT. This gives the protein CASSYILAGGPHTQYF.

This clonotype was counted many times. CDR3 in DNA: TGTGCCAGCAGGCCCTATAGCGGGAGTTCCTACAATGAGCAGTTCTTC. It specifies CASRPYSGSSYNEQFF. The genes are TRBV27 and TRBJ2-1; 9 bases are shared with TRBD2. CDR3 length: 16 amino acids. The V segment lost 6 bases and the J segment 1 base; nucleotides outside the gene matches: 7. CDR1 MNHEY and CDR2 SMNVEV come from the germline V gene (reference sequence).

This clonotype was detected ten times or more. For the CDR3, the DNA is TGTGCCAGCAGCTTAGTTCCGGCGGCCCAGTACTTC. As protein: CASSLVPAAQYF. V and J are TRBV7-2 and TRBJ2-5; D call uncertain. CDR3 length: 12 residues. V shed 1 base and J shed 9 bases, with 9 bases lying between them. Germline V gene lookup returns CDR1 SGHTA and CDR2 FQGNSA.

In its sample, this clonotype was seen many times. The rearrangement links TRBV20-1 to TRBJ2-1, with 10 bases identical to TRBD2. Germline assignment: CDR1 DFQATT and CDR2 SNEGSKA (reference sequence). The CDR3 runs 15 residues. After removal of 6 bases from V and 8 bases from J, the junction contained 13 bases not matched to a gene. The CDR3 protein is CSAPDSGRFQDEQFF. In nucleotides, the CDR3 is TGCAGTGCCCCCGATAGCGGGAGGTTTCAGGATGAGCAGTTCTTC.

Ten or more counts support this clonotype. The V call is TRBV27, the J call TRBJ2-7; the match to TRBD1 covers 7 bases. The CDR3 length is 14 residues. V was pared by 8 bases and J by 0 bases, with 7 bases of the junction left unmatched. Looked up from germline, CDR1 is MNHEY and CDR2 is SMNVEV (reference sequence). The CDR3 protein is CASRRQGSSYEQYF. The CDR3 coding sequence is TGTGCCAGCCGTAGACAGGGCAGCTCCTACGAGCAGTACTTC.

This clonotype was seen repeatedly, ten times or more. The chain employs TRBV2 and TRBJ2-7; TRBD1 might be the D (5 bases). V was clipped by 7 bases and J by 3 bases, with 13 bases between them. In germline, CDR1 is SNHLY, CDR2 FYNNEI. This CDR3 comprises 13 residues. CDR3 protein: CASTRQGDYEQYF. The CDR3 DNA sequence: TGTGCCAGCACACGTCAGGGTGACTACGAGCAGTACTTC.

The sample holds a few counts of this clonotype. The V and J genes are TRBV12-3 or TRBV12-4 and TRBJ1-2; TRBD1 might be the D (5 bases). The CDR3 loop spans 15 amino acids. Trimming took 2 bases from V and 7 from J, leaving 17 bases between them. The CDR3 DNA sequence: TGTGCCAGCAGTTTATGGGGCAGCCAAACCAGTGGCTACACCTTC. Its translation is CASSLWGSQTSGYTF.

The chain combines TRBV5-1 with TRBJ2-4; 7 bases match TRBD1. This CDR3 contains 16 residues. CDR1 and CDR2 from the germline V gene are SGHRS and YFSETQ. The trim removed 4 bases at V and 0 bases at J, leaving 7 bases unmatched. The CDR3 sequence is CASSLGQTTAKNIQYF. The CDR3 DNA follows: TGCGCCAGCAGCCTGGGACAGACCACAGCCAAAAACATTCAGTACTTC.

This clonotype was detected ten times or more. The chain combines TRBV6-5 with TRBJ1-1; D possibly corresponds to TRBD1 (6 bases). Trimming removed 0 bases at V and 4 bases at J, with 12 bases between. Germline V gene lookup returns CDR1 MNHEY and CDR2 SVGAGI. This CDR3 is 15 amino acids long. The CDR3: CASSYSTGAVTEAFF. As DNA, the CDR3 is TGTGCCAGCAGTTACTCGACGGGGGCAGTCACTGAAGCTTTCTTT.

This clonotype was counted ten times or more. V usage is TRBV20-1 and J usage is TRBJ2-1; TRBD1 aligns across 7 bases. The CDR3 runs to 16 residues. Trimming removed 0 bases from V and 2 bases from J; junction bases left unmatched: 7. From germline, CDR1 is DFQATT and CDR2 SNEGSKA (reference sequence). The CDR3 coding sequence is TGCAGTGCTAGAGATAATGAGGGGGCCCCCTACAATGAGCAGTTCTTC. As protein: CSARDNEGAPYNEQFF.

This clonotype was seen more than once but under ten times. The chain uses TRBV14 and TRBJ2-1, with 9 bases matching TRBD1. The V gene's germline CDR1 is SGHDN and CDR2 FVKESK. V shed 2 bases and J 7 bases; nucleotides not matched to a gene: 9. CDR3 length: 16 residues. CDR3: CASSQTTGGSVNEQFF. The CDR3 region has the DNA TGTGCCAGCAGCCAAACAACAGGGGGCAGCGTTAATGAGCAGTTCTTC. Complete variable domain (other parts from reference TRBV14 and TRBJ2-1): EAGVTQFPSHSVIEKGQTVTLRCDPISGHDNLYWYRRVMGKEIKFLLHFVKESKQDESGMPNNRFLAERTGGTYSTLKVQPAELEDSGVYFCASSQTTGGSVNEQFFGPGTRLTVL.

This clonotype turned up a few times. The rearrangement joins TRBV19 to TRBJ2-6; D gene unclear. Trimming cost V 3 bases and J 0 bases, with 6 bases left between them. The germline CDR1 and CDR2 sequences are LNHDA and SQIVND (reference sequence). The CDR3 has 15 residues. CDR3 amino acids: CASSIFTSGANVLTF. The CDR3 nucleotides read TGTGCCAGTAGTATTTTCACCTCTGGGGCCAACGTCCTGACTTTC.

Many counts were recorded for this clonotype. The CDR3 DNA reads as TGTGCCAGCAGTTTGGGAGGGTCGCACGAGCAGTACTTC. It codes for CASSLGGSHEQYF. The chain combines TRBV27 with TRBJ2-7; 7 bases line up with TRBD2. Germline V CDR1 and CDR2: MNHEY, SMNVEV (reference sequence). This CDR3 has 13 residues. The V and J ends lost 3 bases and 5 bases, in that order; junction bases with no gene match: 4.

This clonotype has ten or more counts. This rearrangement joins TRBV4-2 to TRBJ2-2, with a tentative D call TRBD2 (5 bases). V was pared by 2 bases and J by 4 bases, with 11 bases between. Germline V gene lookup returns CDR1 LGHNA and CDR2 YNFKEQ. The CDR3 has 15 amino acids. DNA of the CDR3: TGTGCCAGCAGCCAACGAACACTAGGCACCGGGGAGCTGTTTTTT. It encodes CASSQRTLGTGELFF.

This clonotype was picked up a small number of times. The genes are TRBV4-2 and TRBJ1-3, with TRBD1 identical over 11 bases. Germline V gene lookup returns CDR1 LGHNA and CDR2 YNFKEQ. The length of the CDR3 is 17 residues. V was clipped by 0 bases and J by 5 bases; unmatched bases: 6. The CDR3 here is CASSQDWLDRGRNTIYF. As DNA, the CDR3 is TGTGCCAGCAGCCAAGATTGGTTGGACAGGGGGCGAAACACCATATATTTT.

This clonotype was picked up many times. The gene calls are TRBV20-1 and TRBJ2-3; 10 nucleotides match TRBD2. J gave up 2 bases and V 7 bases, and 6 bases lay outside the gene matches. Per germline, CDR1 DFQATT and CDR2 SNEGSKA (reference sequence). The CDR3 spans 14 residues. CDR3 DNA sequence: TGCAGTGGAAGGACTAGCGGATTCACAGATACGCAGTATTTT. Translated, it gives CSGRTSGFTDTQYF.

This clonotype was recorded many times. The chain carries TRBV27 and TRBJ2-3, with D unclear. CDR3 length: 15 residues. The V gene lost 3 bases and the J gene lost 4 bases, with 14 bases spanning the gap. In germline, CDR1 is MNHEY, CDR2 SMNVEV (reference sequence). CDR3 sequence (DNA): TGTGCCAGCAGTTTCCTCCCCCTCGCGTCAGATACGCAGTATTTT. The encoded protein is CASSFLPLASDTQYF.

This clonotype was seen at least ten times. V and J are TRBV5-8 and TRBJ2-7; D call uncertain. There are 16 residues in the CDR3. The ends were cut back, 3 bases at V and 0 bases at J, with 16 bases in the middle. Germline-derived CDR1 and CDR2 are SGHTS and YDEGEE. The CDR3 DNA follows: TGTGCCAGCAGCTCCCTCGGTCGGACGGCCTCCTACGAGCAGTACTTC. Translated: CASSSLGRTASYEQYF.

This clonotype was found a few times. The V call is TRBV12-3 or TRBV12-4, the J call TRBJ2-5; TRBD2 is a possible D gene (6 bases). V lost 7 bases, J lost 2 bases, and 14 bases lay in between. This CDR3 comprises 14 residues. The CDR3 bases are TGTGCCAGCAAAAGTTTGGGGGGACAAGAGACCCAGTACTTC. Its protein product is CASKSLGGQETQYF.

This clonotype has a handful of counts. CDR3 DNA sequence: TGTGCCAGCAGCCAAAACCATCTAGCGTACTCCTATAATTCACCCCTCCACTTT. Translated: CASSQNHLAYSYNSPLHF. V usage is TRBV3-1 and J usage is TRBJ1-6; D gene uncertain. Trimming took 2 bases from V and 0 from J, leaving 14 bases between them. The CDR3 extends over 18 amino acids. Germline-derived CDR1 and CDR2 are LGHDT and YNNKEL (reference sequence).